Listed below are T cell receptor beta chains from one sample, sequenced in a study of blood T cell repertoires in COVID-19. TCRdb keeps only in-frame clones here, not all; method: immunoSEQ multiplex PCR. The data contain about 130,000 clones, around 81% of them singletons. Sequenced input: peripheral blood. Every receptor here comes from a woman aged 45-60 years with acute or convalescent COVID-19. Both conserved end residues are part of each CDR3. D genes are given only for firm matches. Expanded clones get a size class; other rows say once, few or many, or leave the size out.

cdr3_aa: CASSGTGGANSPLHF; cdr3_nt: TGTGCCAGCAGCGGGACAGGGGGTGCTAATTCACCCCTCCACTTT; j_call: TRBJ1-6; cdr3_length: 15; clone_size: NA; v_call: TRBV7-9; d_call: TRBD1
cdr3_aa: CASSQDSQINYGYTF; cdr3_nt: TGTGCCAGCAGCCAAGATTCCCAGATCAACTATGGCTACACCTTC; j_call: TRBJ1-2; cdr3_length: 15; clone_size: NA; v_call: TRBV4-2; d_call: NA
cdr3_aa: CASSPRGVWTEAFF; cdr3_nt: TGTGCCAGCAGCCCTCGGGGGGTATGGACTGAAGCTTTCTTT; j_call: TRBJ1-1; cdr3_length: 14; clone_size: NA; v_call: TRBV28; d_call: NA
cdr3_aa: CASRRGGEQFF; cdr3_nt: TGTGCCAGCAGGAGGGGGGGCGAGCAGTTCTTC; j_call: TRBJ2-1; cdr3_length: 11; clone_size: NA; v_call: TRBV28; d_call: NA
cdr3_aa: CTSSQAPGQENNGYTF; cdr3_nt: TGCACCAGCAGCCAGGCTCCGGGACAGGAAAATAATGGCTACACCTTC; j_call: TRBJ1-2; cdr3_length: 16; clone_size: NA; v_call: TRBV1; d_call: NA
cdr3_aa: CASSQSHQETQYF; cdr3_nt: TGTGCCAGCAGCCAAAGCCACCAAGAGACCCAGTACTTC; j_call: TRBJ2-5; cdr3_length: 13; clone_size: NA; v_call: TRBV7-2; d_call: NA
cdr3_aa: CASSEGLGVKGGYTF; cdr3_nt: TGTGCCAGCAGTGAGGGGCTAGGGGTTAAAGGCGGCTACACCTTC; j_call: TRBJ1-2; cdr3_length: 15; clone_size: NA; v_call: TRBV6-1; d_call: NA
cdr3_aa: CASSLTVRKTNTGELFF; cdr3_nt: TGTGCCAGCAGCTTGACTGTCAGGAAGACGAACACCGGGGAGCTGTTTTTT; j_call: TRBJ2-2; cdr3_length: 17; clone_size: NA; v_call: TRBV5-8; d_call: NA
cdr3_aa: CASSGSDQPQHF; cdr3_nt: TGTGCCAGCAGCGGTAGCGATCAGCCCCAGCATTTT; j_call: TRBJ1-5; cdr3_length: 12; clone_size: NA; v_call: TRBV7-8; d_call: NA
cdr3_aa: CASSQDLAYNSPLHF; cdr3_nt: TGCGCCAGCAGCCAAGATCTAGCCTATAATTCACCCCTCCACTTT; j_call: TRBJ1-6; cdr3_length: 15; clone_size: NA; v_call: TRBV4-1; d_call: NA
cdr3_aa: CASSLIGTADSGNTIYF; cdr3_nt: TGTGCCAGCAGCCTAATAGGGACAGCCGACTCTGGAAACACCATATATTTT; j_call: TRBJ1-3; cdr3_length: 17; clone_size: NA; v_call: TRBV5-4; d_call: TRBD1
cdr3_aa: CASSPLTTGNQPQHF; cdr3_nt: TGTGCCAGCAGCCCCCTGACTACAGGGAATCAGCCCCAGCATTTT; j_call: TRBJ1-5; cdr3_length: 15; clone_size: NA; v_call: TRBV7-9; d_call: NA
cdr3_aa: CASSQLGGGVPEQFF; cdr3_nt: TGTGCCAGCAGCCAACTTGGCGGGGGGGTTCCTGAGCAGTTCTTC; j_call: TRBJ2-1; cdr3_length: 15; clone_size: NA; v_call: TRBV4-2; d_call: TRBD2
cdr3_aa: CASSLGTSFYEQYF; cdr3_nt: TGTGCCAGCAGCCTTGGGACATCCTTCTACGAGCAGTACTTC; j_call: TRBJ2-7; cdr3_length: 14; clone_size: many; v_call: TRBV11-2; d_call: NA
cdr3_aa: CASTRQGADTEAFF; cdr3_nt: TGTGCCAGCACCCGACAGGGGGCCGATACTGAAGCTTTCTTT; j_call: TRBJ1-1; cdr3_length: 14; clone_size: once; v_call: TRBV11-2; d_call: TRBD1
cdr3_aa: CAITAGLNTEAFF; cdr3_nt: TGTGCCATCACTGCAGGACTTAACACTGAAGCTTTCTTT; j_call: TRBJ1-1; cdr3_length: 13; clone_size: NA; v_call: TRBV10-3; d_call: NA
cdr3_aa: CASSVVLAGGEQFF; cdr3_nt: TGTGCCAGCAGCGTAGTTCTAGCGGGAGGGGAGCAGTTCTTC; j_call: TRBJ2-1; cdr3_length: 14; clone_size: NA; v_call: TRBV9; d_call: TRBD2
cdr3_aa: CASSQEGQAGSPLHF; cdr3_nt: TGTGCCAGCAGCCAGGAGGGACAGGCGGGTTCACCCCTCCACTTT; j_call: TRBJ1-6; cdr3_length: 15; clone_size: NA; v_call: TRBV4-2; d_call: TRBD1
cdr3_aa: CASRVTGQIYNEQFF; cdr3_nt: TGTGCCAGCAGGGTAACGGGACAGATATACAATGAGCAGTTCTTC; j_call: TRBJ2-1; cdr3_length: 15; clone_size: once; v_call: TRBV2; d_call: TRBD1
cdr3_aa: CASSLLTGATYNEQFF; cdr3_nt: TGCGCCAGCAGCTTGCTCACGGGAGCAACCTACAATGAGCAGTTCTTC; j_call: TRBJ2-1; cdr3_length: 16; clone_size: NA; v_call: TRBV5-1; d_call: NA
cdr3_aa: CASSDPGLGRAQYF; cdr3_nt: TGTGCCAGCAGTGACCCCGGACTAGGGCGGGCCCAGTACTTC; j_call: TRBJ2-5; cdr3_length: 14; clone_size: once; v_call: TRBV6-1; d_call: TRBD2
cdr3_aa: CASRDTGTSSYEQYF; cdr3_nt: TGTGCCAGCAGGGATACCGGGACATCCTCCTACGAGCAGTACTTC; j_call: TRBJ2-7; cdr3_length: 15; clone_size: NA; v_call: TRBV2; d_call: NA
cdr3_aa: CASNSGTAPYEQYF; cdr3_nt: TGTGCCAGCAATTCCGGGACAGCTCCCTACGAGCAGTACTTC; j_call: TRBJ2-7; cdr3_length: 14; clone_size: NA; v_call: TRBV27; d_call: TRBD1
cdr3_aa: CASSDRGLYEQYF; cdr3_nt: TGTGCCAGCAGTGACAGGGGGCTTTACGAGCAGTACTTC; j_call: TRBJ2-7; cdr3_length: 13; clone_size: NA; v_call: TRBV6-1; d_call: TRBD1
cdr3_aa: CAWSLLTGLNTEAFF; cdr3_nt: TGTGCCTGGAGTCTATTGACAGGGTTAAACACTGAAGCTTTCTTT; j_call: TRBJ1-1; cdr3_length: 15; clone_size: NA; v_call: TRBV30; d_call: TRBD1
cdr3_aa: CASLRESYGYTF; cdr3_nt: TGTGCCAGTTTACGGGAGTCCTATGGCTACACCTTC; j_call: TRBJ1-2; cdr3_length: 12; clone_size: NA; v_call: TRBV19; d_call: NA
cdr3_aa: CASSRTGVEETQYF; cdr3_nt: TGTGCCAGCAGCCGGACAGGGGTTGAAGAGACCCAGTACTTC; j_call: TRBJ2-5; cdr3_length: 14; clone_size: NA; v_call: TRBV28; d_call: TRBD1
cdr3_aa: CASSESRAYEQYF; cdr3_nt: TGCGCCAGCAGTGAGTCTCGCGCTTACGAGCAGTACTTC; j_call: TRBJ2-7; cdr3_length: 13; clone_size: NA; v_call: TRBV10-2; d_call: NA
cdr3_aa: CASSPQGRSPGANVLTF; cdr3_nt: TGCGCCAGCAGCCCACAGGGCCGCTCCCCTGGGGCCAACGTCCTGACTTTC; j_call: TRBJ2-6; cdr3_length: 17; clone_size: once; v_call: TRBV5-1; d_call: NA
cdr3_aa: CASSQDPLSTGGVYEQYF; cdr3_nt: TGCGCCAGCAGCCAAGATCCCCTATCGACAGGGGGCGTCTACGAGCAGTACTTC; j_call: TRBJ2-7; cdr3_length: 18; clone_size: NA; v_call: TRBV4-1; d_call: TRBD1
cdr3_aa: CASSYSGHRETGELFF; cdr3_nt: TGTGCCAGCAGTTACTCCGGCCATCGGGAGACCGGGGAGCTGTTTTTT; j_call: TRBJ2-2; cdr3_length: 16; clone_size: few; v_call: TRBV6-6; d_call: NA
cdr3_aa: CAGRQYPNEKLFF; cdr3_nt: TGTGCCGGACGACAGTACCCTAATGAAAAACTGTTTTTT; j_call: TRBJ1-4; cdr3_length: 13; clone_size: NA; v_call: TRBV2; d_call: NA
cdr3_aa: CASSFTGTEAFF; cdr3_nt: TGTGCCAGCAGTTTTACAGGGACTGAAGCTTTCTTT; j_call: TRBJ1-1; cdr3_length: 12; clone_size: NA; v_call: TRBV12-3/TRBV12-4; d_call: NA
cdr3_aa: CATSRDQVRGKNIQYF; cdr3_nt: TGTGCCACCAGCAGAGATCAGGTGCGGGGAAAAAACATTCAGTACTTC; j_call: TRBJ2-4; cdr3_length: 16; clone_size: NA; v_call: TRBV15; d_call: NA
cdr3_aa: CASSLAVAGVETQYF; cdr3_nt: TGTGCCAGCAGCTTAGCAGTAGCGGGAGTGGAGACCCAGTACTTC; j_call: TRBJ2-5; cdr3_length: 15; clone_size: NA; v_call: TRBV7-9; d_call: TRBD2
cdr3_aa: CASSESWGDEQFF; cdr3_nt: TGTGCCAGCAGTGAATCCTGGGGCGATGAGCAGTTCTTC; j_call: TRBJ2-1; cdr3_length: 13; clone_size: NA; v_call: TRBV2; d_call: NA
cdr3_aa: CASSHRLPSETNTGELFF; cdr3_nt: TGCGCCAGCAGTCATCGGCTTCCGAGCGAGACGAACACCGGGGAGCTGTTTTTT; j_call: TRBJ2-2; cdr3_length: 18; clone_size: NA; v_call: TRBV23-1; d_call: NA
cdr3_aa: CASSPRGNRNTEAFF; cdr3_nt: TGTGCCAGCAGCCCTCGGGGGAATCGGAACACTGAAGCTTTCTTT; j_call: TRBJ1-1; cdr3_length: 15; clone_size: NA; v_call: TRBV9; d_call: NA
cdr3_aa: CASSGQTSGANVLTF; cdr3_nt: TGTGCCAGCAGCGGACAGACCTCTGGGGCCAACGTCCTGACTTTC; j_call: TRBJ2-6; cdr3_length: 15; clone_size: NA; v_call: TRBV9; d_call: NA
cdr3_aa: CASSTGLHASEQYF; cdr3_nt: TGCGCCAGCAGTACGGGACTACACGCTTCCGAGCAGTACTTC; j_call: TRBJ2-7; cdr3_length: 14; clone_size: NA; v_call: TRBV5-1; d_call: TRBD2
cdr3_aa: CASSPRPTSGSETGELFF; cdr3_nt: TGTGCCAGCAGCCCCCGACCGACTAGCGGGAGTGAGACCGGGGAGCTGTTTTTT; j_call: TRBJ2-2; cdr3_length: 18; clone_size: NA; v_call: TRBV4-2; d_call: TRBD2
cdr3_aa: CASRLTEGTEAFF; cdr3_nt: TGTGCCAGCCGCCTAACAGAGGGCACTGAAGCTTTCTTT; j_call: TRBJ1-1; cdr3_length: 13; clone_size: NA; v_call: TRBV2; d_call: NA
cdr3_aa: CASSPNVGQPTNYGYTF; cdr3_nt: TGTGCCAGCAGCCCCAATGTGGGACAGCCCACAAACTATGGCTACACCTTC; j_call: TRBJ1-2; cdr3_length: 17; clone_size: NA; v_call: TRBV7-3; d_call: TRBD1
cdr3_aa: CASSPPGETQYF; cdr3_nt: TGTGCCAGCTCACCACCCGGGGAGACCCAGTACTTC; j_call: TRBJ2-5; cdr3_length: 12; clone_size: NA; v_call: TRBV18; d_call: NA
cdr3_aa: CASRFSPSGVSYEQYF; cdr3_nt: TGTGCCAGCAGATTTTCTCCTAGCGGGGTATCCTACGAGCAGTACTTC; j_call: TRBJ2-7; cdr3_length: 16; clone_size: NA; v_call: TRBV28; d_call: TRBD2
cdr3_aa: CASSVGGPSEKLFF; cdr3_nt: TGTGCCAGCAGCGTAGGTGGGCCTTCTGAAAAACTGTTTTTT; j_call: TRBJ1-4; cdr3_length: 14; clone_size: NA; v_call: TRBV9; d_call: NA
cdr3_aa: CASGLAVGGELFF; cdr3_nt: TGTGCCAGTGGGCTAGCGGTGGGCGGGGAGCTGTTTTTT; j_call: TRBJ2-2; cdr3_length: 13; clone_size: NA; v_call: TRBV27; d_call: TRBD2